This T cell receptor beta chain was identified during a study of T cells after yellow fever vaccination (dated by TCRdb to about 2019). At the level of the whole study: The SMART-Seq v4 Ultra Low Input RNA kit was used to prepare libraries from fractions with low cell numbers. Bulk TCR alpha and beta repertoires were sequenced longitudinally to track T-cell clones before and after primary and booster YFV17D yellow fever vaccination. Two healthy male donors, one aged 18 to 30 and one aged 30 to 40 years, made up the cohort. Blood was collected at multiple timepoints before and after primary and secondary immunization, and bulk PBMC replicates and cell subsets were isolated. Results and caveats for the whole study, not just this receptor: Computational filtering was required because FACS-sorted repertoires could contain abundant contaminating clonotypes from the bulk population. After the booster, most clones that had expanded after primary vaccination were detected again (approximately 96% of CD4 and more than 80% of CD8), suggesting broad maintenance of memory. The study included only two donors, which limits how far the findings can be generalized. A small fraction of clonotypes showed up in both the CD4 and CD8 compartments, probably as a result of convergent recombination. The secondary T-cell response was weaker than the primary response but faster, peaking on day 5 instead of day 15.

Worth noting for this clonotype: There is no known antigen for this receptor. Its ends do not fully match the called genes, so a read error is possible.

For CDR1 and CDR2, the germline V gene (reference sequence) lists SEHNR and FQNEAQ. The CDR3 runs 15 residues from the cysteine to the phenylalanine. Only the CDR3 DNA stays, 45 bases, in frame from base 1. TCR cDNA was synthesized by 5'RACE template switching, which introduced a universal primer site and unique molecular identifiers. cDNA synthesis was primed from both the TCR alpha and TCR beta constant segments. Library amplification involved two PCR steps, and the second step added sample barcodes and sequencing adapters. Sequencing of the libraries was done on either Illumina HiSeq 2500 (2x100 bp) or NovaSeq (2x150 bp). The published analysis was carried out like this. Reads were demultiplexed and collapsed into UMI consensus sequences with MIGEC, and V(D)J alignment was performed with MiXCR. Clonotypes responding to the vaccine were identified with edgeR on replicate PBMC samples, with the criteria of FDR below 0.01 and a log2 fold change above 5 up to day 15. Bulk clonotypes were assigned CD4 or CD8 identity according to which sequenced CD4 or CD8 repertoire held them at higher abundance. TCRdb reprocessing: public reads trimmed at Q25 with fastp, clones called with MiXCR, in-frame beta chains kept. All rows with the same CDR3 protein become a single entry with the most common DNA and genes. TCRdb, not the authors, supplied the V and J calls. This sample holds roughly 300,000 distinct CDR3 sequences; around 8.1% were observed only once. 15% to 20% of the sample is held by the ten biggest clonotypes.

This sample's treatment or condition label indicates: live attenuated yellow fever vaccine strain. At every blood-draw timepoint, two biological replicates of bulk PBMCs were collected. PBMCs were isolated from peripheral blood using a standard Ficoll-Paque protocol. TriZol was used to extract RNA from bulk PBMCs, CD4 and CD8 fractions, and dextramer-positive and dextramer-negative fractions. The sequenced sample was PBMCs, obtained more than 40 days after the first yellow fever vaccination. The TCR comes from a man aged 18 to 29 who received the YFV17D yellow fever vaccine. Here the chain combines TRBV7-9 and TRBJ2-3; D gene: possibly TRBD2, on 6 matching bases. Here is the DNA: TGTGCCAGCAGCCTAGCGTTTTCTTTGATGGATACGCAGTATTTT. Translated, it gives CASSLAFSLMDTQYF.